Listed below are T cell receptor beta chains from one sample, sequenced in a study of CD8+ T cells in alopecia areata. Sequencing was performed with immunoSEQ multiplex PCR; in TCRdb, only in-frame clones are kept and a portion is missing. This table holds some 170,000 clones, about 63% found once. This specimen consisted of CD4+ T cells sorted from blood, obtained at week 0. Source of these receptors: a human donor with alopecia areata. CDR3s include the opening cysteine and the closing phenylalanine or tryptophan. The D gene is left open where the match is weak. Some rows have no size entry. The others give once, few or many, or a class for an expanded clone.

TRBJ1-1 | TRBV5-4 | - | 12 | - | CASSLTGTEAFF | TGTGCCAGCAGCTTAACGGGGACTGAAGCTTTCTTT
TRBJ2-3 | TRBV7-2 | TRBD2 | 15 | few | CASSYVQRGADTQYF | TGTGCCAGCAGCTATGTACAGCGGGGAGCAGATACGCAGTATTTT
TRBJ2-5 | TRBV29-1 | - | 11 | medium-sized | CSGGQSETQYF | TGCAGCGGCGGACAGTCAGAGACCCAGTACTTC
TRBJ1-1 | TRBV7-2 | - | 13 | - | CASSLGGSYEAFF | TGTGCCAGCAGCTTGGGGGGTAGTTATGAAGCTTTCTTT
TRBJ1-5 | TRBV7-9 | - | 14 | - | CASSEVTSNQPQHF | TGTGCCAGCAGTGAAGTGACGAGCAATCAGCCCCAGCATTTT
TRBJ2-6 | TRBV5-1 | - | 17 | - | CASSLEEGISGANVLTF | TGCGCCAGCAGCTTGGAGGAGGGGATCTCTGGGGCCAACGTCCTGACTTTC
TRBJ2-6 | TRBV19 | - | 16 | - | CASSMDGNSGANVLTF | TGTGCCAGTAGTATGGACGGCAACTCTGGGGCCAACGTCCTGACTTTC
TRBJ1-6 | TRBV5-6 | - | 16 | - | CASSLDPVSYNSPLHF | TGTGCCAGCAGCTTGGACCCGGTATCCTATAATTCACCCCTCCACTTT
TRBJ1-1 | TRBV30 | - | 13 | once | CAWWDSKYTEAFF | TGTGCCTGGTGGGACTCAAAGTACACTGAAGCTTTCTTT
TRBJ1-2 | TRBV29-1 | TRBD1 | 12 | few | CSVGQGAYGYTF | TGCAGCGTCGGACAGGGGGCGTATGGCTACACCTTC
TRBJ1-2 | TRBV28 | TRBD1 | 17 | - | CASSRTGANFGNYGYTF | TGTGCCAGCAGTCGGACAGGGGCGAACTTCGGAAACTATGGCTACACCTTC
TRBJ1-2 | TRBV7-2 | - | 12 | few | CASSLSPGGYTF | TGTGCCAGCAGCTTATCCCCGGGGGGCTACACCTTC
TRBJ2-7 | TRBV29-1 | TRBD2 | 14 | - | CSVEREGTPWEQYF | TGCAGCGTTGAGAGGGAGGGGACCCCCTGGGAGCAGTACTTC
TRBJ2-3 | TRBV7-2 | - | 13 | - | CASSFWDSDTQYF | TGTGCCAGCAGCTTTTGGGATTCAGATACGCAGTATTTT
TRBJ2-7 | TRBV7-3 | - | 13 | - | CASSLALLDEQYF | TGTGCCAGCAGCTTAGCCTTACTAGACGAGCAGTACTTC
TRBJ1-5 | TRBV30 | - | 13 | - | CAWTAGGGQPQHF | TGTGCCTGGACCGCCGGGGGAGGTCAGCCCCAGCATTTT
TRBJ2-5 | TRBV7-2 | TRBD1 | 16 | - | CASSGPGQGPRGTQYF | TGTGCCAGCAGCGGGCCGGGACAGGGACCAAGGGGGACCCAGTACTTC
TRBJ2-2 | TRBV5-6 | - | 15 | few | CASSLPLGATGELFF | TGTGCCAGCAGCTTGCCCTTGGGCGCCACCGGGGAGCTGTTTTTT
TRBJ2-3 | TRBV6-1 | TRBD1 | 15 | many | CASSPKTGGTDTQYF | TGTGCCAGCAGTCCTAAAACAGGGGGCACAGATACGCAGTATTTT
TRBJ2-7 | TRBV5-1 | - | 12 | few | CASSGSSYEQYF | TGCGCCAGCAGCGGGAGCTCCTACGAGCAGTACTTC
TRBJ2-7 | TRBV14 | TRBD2 | 16 | - | CASSQGRSNLAGEQYF | TGTGCCAGCAGCCAAGGAAGGTCTAACCTAGCGGGCGAGCAGTACTTC
TRBJ2-7 | TRBV7-3 | - | 11 | - | CASRRPVEQYF | TGTGCCAGCAGACGGCCGGTCGAGCAGTACTTC
TRBJ2-1 | TRBV4-2 | TRBD2 | 16 | many | CASSQGSGGSYNEQFF | TGTGCCAGCAGCCAAGGTAGCGGGGGATCCTACAATGAGCAGTTCTTC
TRBJ1-1 | TRBV6-4 | TRBD1 | 14 | once | CASRIAGGNTEAFF | TGTGCCAGCAGAATCGCAGGGGGGAACACTGAAGCTTTCTTT
TRBJ2-2 | TRBV9 | - | 13 | - | CASSPRAAGELFF | TGTGCCAGCAGCCCACGAGCTGCCGGGGAGCTGTTTTTT
TRBJ1-6 | TRBV30 | - | 14 | - | CAWSGVGYNSPLHF | TGTGCCTGGAGTGGCGTGGGGTATAATTCACCCCTCCACTTT
TRBJ1-5 | TRBV4-2 | TRBD1 | 17 | - | CASSQDQGTGGTQPQHF | TGTGCCAGCAGCCAAGATCAGGGGACAGGGGGCACTCAGCCCCAGCATTTT
TRBJ1-5 | TRBV5-1 | TRBD1 | 15 | - | CASSPGTGRTQPQHF | TGCGCCAGCAGCCCCGGGACAGGGAGGACTCAGCCCCAGCATTTT
TRBJ1-1 | TRBV30 | - | 13 | - | CAWSAKLNTEAFF | TGTGCCTGGAGTGCGAAGTTGAACACTGAAGCTTTCTTT
TRBJ1-1 | TRBV4-3 | - | 15 | - | CASSQDSQGVTEAFF | TGCGCCAGCAGCCAAGATTCACAGGGAGTCACTGAAGCTTTCTTT
TRBJ2-5 | TRBV11-2 | - | 13 | - | CASSSPARGTQYF | TGTGCCAGCAGCTCCCCAGCTCGGGGGACCCAGTACTTC
TRBJ1-4 | TRBV29-1 | - | 12 | - | CSVDGGSEKLFF | TGCAGCGTTGACGGAGGGAGCGAAAAACTGTTTTTT
TRBJ1-1 | TRBV29-1 | TRBD1 | 12 | - | CSVKGRGTEAFF | TGCAGCGTTAAGGGCAGGGGGACTGAAGCTTTCTTT
TRBJ1-6 | TRBV27 | - | 15 | - | CASSSVLPLNSPLHF | TGTGCCAGCAGTTCAGTACTTCCCCTCAATTCACCCCTCCACTTT
TRBJ2-1 | TRBV7-3 | - | 16 | - | CASSTTPGLTGNEQFF | TGTGCCAGCAGCACTACCCCCGGACTAACAGGCAATGAGCAGTTCTTC
TRBJ2-3 | TRBV10-3 | TRBD1 | 15 | - | CATEGAGASGDTQYF | TGTGCCACCGAGGGGGCAGGGGCGTCCGGAGATACGCAGTATTTT
TRBJ2-2 | TRBV29-1 | - | 13 | - | CSVYIPGYGELFF | TGCAGCGTTTACATTCCGGGCTACGGGGAGCTGTTTTTT
TRBJ1-2 | TRBV30 | - | 14 | - | CAWTPRGFGGSYTF | TGTGCCTGGACCCCTCGGGGCTTTGGGGGGAGCTACACCTTC
TRBJ2-4 | TRBV2 | TRBD1 | 15 | - | CASRDRDIAKNIQYF | TGTGCCAGCAGAGACAGGGATATAGCCAAAAACATTCAGTACTTC
TRBJ1-2 | TRBV6-5 | TRBD1 | 14 | few | CASSETGGGYGYTF | TGTGCCAGCAGTGAAACAGGGGGCGGCTATGGCTACACCTTC
TRBJ2-7 | TRBV29-1 | - | 11 | - | CSVRGTYEQYF | TGCAGCGTTCGGGGGACCTACGAGCAGTACTTC
TRBJ1-1 | TRBV4-3 | TRBD1 | 16 | - | CASSQEDRGRNTEAFF | TGCGCCAGCAGCCAAGAGGACAGGGGACGGAACACTGAAGCTTTCTTT
TRBJ2-7 | TRBV20-1 | TRBD2 | 11 | - | CSATRGGERYF | TGCAGTGCCACCCGCGGGGGGGAGAGGTACTTC
TRBJ2-1 | TRBV11-2 | - | 15 | - | CASTIATLHRNEQFF | TGTGCCAGCACTATAGCGACCCTTCATCGCAATGAGCAGTTCTTC
TRBJ1-5 | TRBV7-2 | - | 13 | - | CASSIRGNQPQHF | TGTGCCAGCAGCATTCGGGGCAATCAGCCCCAGCATTTT
TRBJ1-1 | TRBV29-1 | - | 15 | once | CSVIPPGTQGTEAFF | TGCAGCGTAATTCCCCCCGGGACCCAGGGCACTGAAGCTTTCTTT
TRBJ2-5 | TRBV2 | - | 13 | - | CASSDGSWETQYF | TGTGCCAGCAGTGATGGTTCCTGGGAGACCCAGTACTTC
TRBJ2-7 | TRBV2 | - | 12 | - | CASRGDSYEQYF | TGTGCCAGCAGAGGGGACTCCTACGAGCAGTACTTC
TRBJ2-2 | TRBV10-3 | - | 14 | - | CAISEGLGPTKLFF | TGTGCCATCAGTGAAGGGTTAGGGCCTACCAAGCTGTTTTTT
TRBJ2-7 | TRBV6-1 | - | 17 | - | CASSEAEVGAKWYEQYF | TGTGCCAGCAGTGAAGCTGAGGTAGGGGCTAAGTGGTACGAGCAGTACTTC
TRBJ2-5 | TRBV7-8 | TRBD2 | 17 | - | CASSLRRGSGVLETQYF | TGTGCCAGCAGCTTACGGCGGGGTAGCGGGGTGCTAGAGACCCAGTACTTC
TRBJ2-5 | TRBV15 | - | 11 | few | CATRVQETQYF | TGTGCCACCAGAGTCCAAGAGACCCAGTACTTC
TRBJ1-5 | TRBV15 | - | 14 | once | CATSRDMANQPQHF | TGTGCCACCAGCAGAGATATGGCAAATCAGCCCCAGCATTTT
TRBJ2-7 | TRBV6-5 | - | 16 | - | CASSSALGAGYYEQYF | TGTGCCAGCAGTTCCGCTTTAGGAGCGGGCTACTACGAGCAGTACTTC
TRBJ2-1 | TRBV4-3 | - | 13 | - | CASSPPGSYEQFF | TGCGCCAGCAGCCCCCCAGGGTCATATGAGCAGTTCTTC